This T cell receptor (beta chain) was profiled in a study of tumor and adjacent non-tumor tissue in lung cancer. TCRbeta libraries were built with three rounds of nested PCR, modified from ARM-PCR. MiXCR, applied by TCRdb to the multiplex PCR reads, yields one record per CDR3 protein. This table holds around 200,000 distinct CDR3 sequences, 71% found once. This sample's RNA came from whole unsorted tissue. V gave up 7 bases and J gave up 9 bases; unmatched junction bases: 13. The V gene's germline CDR1 is MNHEY and CDR2 SVGAGI. The CDR3 loop spans 14 amino acids. The chain is built from TRBV6-5 and TRBJ2-5; 8 bases match TRBD2. The sample taken for sequencing was lung tumor tissue. The receptor was derived from a man between 60 and 75 years old with non-small cell lung cancer. The DNA for the CDR3 is TGTGCCAGCACTCATACCGGGACCGGGGGGGCCCAGTACTTC. Protein: CASTHTGTGGAQYF.